This T cell receptor beta chain was retrieved from a study of cytomegalovirus exposure and HLA in healthy donors. Worth noting for this clone: Its antigen remains unknown.

Broader study findings: Serostatus for CMV was the only available immune exposure information. In a later analysis, specific HLA alleles were associated with approximately 16,000 TCR beta sequences at a 0.05 false discovery rate. When presence/absence was analysed, sequencing depth was taken to be roughly uniform across donors.

The CDR3 extends over 16 amino acids. Germline CDR1 reads SGHRS; CDR2 reads YFSETQ. The V and J ends lost 4 bases and 2 bases, in that order; junction bases with no gene match: 9. PCR employed 60 Vbeta and 13 Jbeta primers. In the original workflow: The authors later counted 70 million to 80 million unique TCR beta chains, 9.5 million to 13 million of them shared. Here immunoSEQ multiplex PCR was the method, and the copy in TCRdb shows in-frame clones only, minus some. V, J and clone size reflect that table, while D and trimming were determined from the DNA. Here the sample spans some 150,000 clones, roughly four fifths being singletons.

The V and J genes are TRBV5-1 and TRBJ2-3, with 8 bases fitting TRBD2. The source of this sequence is a man in his forties or fifties in good health and CMV-seropositive. The specimen sequenced was PBMCs. In DNA form, the CDR3 reads TGCGCCAGCAGCCCCGGGGTAGCGGGACCCACAGATACGCAGTATTTT. Its translation: CASSPGVAGPTDTQYF.